The TCR beta chain described here comes from a study of T cell repertoires in cytomegalovirus infection. Study background: It was the public TCR beta signatures that indicated both CMV infection and matching HLA type.

Overall study findings and caveats: HLA-C-restricted CMV clonotypes gave the most frequent clonotype in two of eight donors. Using cumulative public TCR beta family frequency, the authors identified those who carried CMV together with the relevant HLA.

This clonotype appeared a few times. Its antigen is currently unknown. TCRdb reprocessed the reads with MiXCR, giving one entry per CDR3 protein. The sample includes 900,000 to 950,000 distinct CDR3 sequences, approximately 32% of them seen just once. The V gene lost 5 bases and the J gene lost 8 bases, with 18 bases spanning the gap. The germline V gene has CDR1 MNHNS and CDR2 SASEGT. This CDR3 contains 15 residues. The sequences come from cultured CD8+ T cells from PBMCs, collected from culture after CMV antigen stimulation. The source of this sequence is a human donor in good health (CMV status not recorded). Some clones in this sample may be carry-over from other donors' samples. The J gene is TRBJ1-4, the V gene TRBV6-1, with no clear D. As DNA, the CDR3 is TGTGCCAGCAGTCCCGGACCTTCAGGCCGCGAAAAACTGTTTTTT. It yields the protein CASSPGPSGREKLFF.